This TCR beta chain was found in a study of T cell clonality in common variable immunodeficiency. The CDR3 length is 16 residues. Germline CDR1 is MNHEY and CDR2 is SVGEGT. V lost 0 bases and J lost 5, with 15 bases in between. Notes on the study in general: Fewer deletions and N-nucleotide insertions were reportedly seen in common variable immunodeficiency TCR beta sequences.

In this sample, this clone turned up a few times. What it binds is unknown. The read ends 3 residues shy of where the CDR3 ends; the end is completed using the germline J gene. Sequencing used immunoSEQ multiplex PCR; TCRdb keeps in-frame clones, though not all of them. The profile covers about 16,000 clones, none occurring a single time. Sample: peripheral blood mononuclear cells. V usage is TRBV6-2 or TRBV6-3 and J usage is TRBJ2-3, with D perhaps matching TRBD1 (6 bases). The sequence was obtained from a human donor with common variable immunodeficiency. CDR3 region: CASSYSNNRERDTQYF. The part of the CDR3 DNA that was read is TGTGCCAGCAGTTACTCGAATAACAGGGAGAGAGATACG.